This T cell receptor (beta chain) was obtained from a study of regulatory T cells in long-lasting Graves disease. CDR3 regions were amplified by Arm-PCR using iRepertoire HTBI primers to build TCR beta libraries. MiXCR, applied by TCRdb to the multiplex PCR reads, yields one record per CDR3 protein. The table has more than 350,000 distinct CDR3 sequences, under 15% seen once. The CDR3 is 17 amino acids. The germline CDR1 and CDR2 sequences are SGHTA and FQGNSA. V dropped 5 bases and J dropped 2; count of bases not matched to a gene: 6. As to time point: newly diagnosed GD, antithyroid drugs for less than 3 months. Researchers made the TCR library from RNA that was extracted from PBMCs. The sample also formed part of further work on T cells in Graves' hyperthyroidism and ophthalmopathy. Per that paper: Median prediction lead before ophthalmopathy onset was 6.5 months with the model.

This sample comprised peripheral blood mononuclear cells (PBMCs), obtained at new diagnosis, from a patient treated with antithyroid drugs. The chain carries TRBV7-2 and TRBJ2-4; TRBD2 matches 13 bases. The source of this sequence is a woman aged 25-40 years with Graves disease. DNA of the CDR3: TGTGCCAGCAGCCAACCGGGACTAGCGGGACCCAAAAACATTCAGTACTTC. It translates to CASSQPGLAGPKNIQYF.